These 16 T cell receptor beta chains originate from one sample sequenced in a study of CD8+CD57+ T cells in acquired aplastic anemia. Sequencing involved patients with CD8+CD57+ cell expansion previously shown by flow cytometry. Genomic DNA, serving as template, underwent TCR beta VDJ and CDR3 profiling. MiXCR, applied by TCRdb to the reads, yields one record per CDR3 protein. The sample includes around 200,000 distinct CDR3 sequences, 55% to 65% of them seen just once. Sequencing was performed on sorted CD4+, CD8+, or CD8+CD57+ T cells (not recorded which) from PBMCs. The receptors were gathered from a human donor with aplastic anemia.

The chain employs TRBV20-1 and TRBJ2-3; TRBD2 aligns across 12 bases. The CDR3 consists of 16 residues. The ends lost 6 bases at V and 2 bases at J; junction bases unmatched: 9. CDR1 is DFQATT and CDR2 is SNEGSKA in the germline V gene (reference sequence). CDR3 loop: CSAPPTSGGTTDTQYF. The DNA of the CDR3 is TGCAGTGCCCCACCCACTAGCGGGGGGACCACAGATACGCAGTATTTT.

The V gene is TRBV20-1, the J gene TRBJ2-1; D is unresolved. V was shortened by 3 bases and J by 0 bases, with 12 bases between the two germline ends. The germline V gene encodes CDR1 DFQATT and CDR2 SNEGSKA (reference sequence). This CDR3 contains 15 residues. The CDR3 loop reads CSASPLKGSYNEQFF. CDR3 bases: TGCAGTGCTAGCCCCTTGAAGGGCTCCTACAATGAGCAGTTCTTC.

The V gene is TRBV20-1, the J gene TRBJ1-2; D call uncertain. This CDR3 has 13 amino acids. CDR1 and CDR2 (germline): DFQATT, SNEGSKA (reference sequence). The ends were cut back, 3 bases at V and 9 bases at J, with 17 bases in the middle. In DNA, the CDR3 is TGCAGTGCTAGGGGGAATGACGAGAGGTGCTACACCTTC. Protein product: CSARGNDERCYTF.

This clonotype was seen ten or more times. The chain recombines TRBV11-2 with TRBJ1-4, with D possibly being TRBD1 (6 bases). Germline V gene lookup returns CDR1 SGHAT and CDR2 FQNNGV. V was pared by 2 bases and J by 3 bases, with 10 bases between. The CDR3 runs 15 residues. This chain's CDR3 is CASSLKGGSNEKLFF. As DNA, the CDR3 is TGTGCCAGCAGCTTAAAGGGGGGGTCTAATGAAAAACTGTTTTTT. Using reference TRBV11-2 and TRBJ1-4 for the parts outside the CDR3, the full variable domain is EAGVAQSPRYKIIEKRQSVAFWCNPISGHATLYWYQQILGQGPKLLIQFQNNGVVDDSQLPKDRFSAERLKGVDSTLKIQPAKLEDSAVYLCASSLKGGSNEKLFFGSGTQLSVL.

The rearrangement links TRBV2 to TRBJ1-2; no clear D. The CDR3 sequence is 13 residues long. CDR1 and CDR2 from the germline V gene are SNHLY and FYNNEI. V was cut by 0 bases and J by 7 bases, with 9 bases left in between. This chain's CDR3 is CASSEAQGAGYTF. The CDR3 region has the DNA TGTGCCAGCAGTGAAGCACAAGGTGCTGGCTACACCTTC.

This clonotype has ten or more counts. The chain couples TRBV7-9 to TRBJ2-7; 9 bases are a match to TRBD1. The V segment lost 1 base and the J segment 7 bases; nucleotides outside the gene matches: 8. This CDR3 is 15 amino acids long. Germline lookup yields CDR1 SEHNR and CDR2 FQNEAQ (reference sequence). CDR3 sequence reads: CASSLGQGDLREQYF. CDR3 bases: TGTGCCAGCAGCTTAGGACAGGGGGACCTCCGGGAGCAGTACTTC.

The chain is built from TRBV25-1 and TRBJ2-7; no definite D call. The V end lost 5 bases, the J end lost 3 bases, and 5 bases lay between the germline ends. In germline, CDR1 is MGHDK, CDR2 SYGVNS. CDR3 length: 11 residues. CDR3 DNA sequence: TGTGCCAGCAGTACCAACTACGAGCAGTACTTC. It encodes CASSTNYEQYF.

This clonotype was detected ten times or more. The genes are TRBV4-1 and TRBJ2-1; 12 bases match TRBD2. J lost 9 bases, V lost 6 bases, and 9 bases had no gene match. CDR3 size: 15 residues. Germline V gene data show CDR1 as MGHRA and CDR2 as YSYEKL. CDR3 in amino acids: CASSPTSGGGSEQFF. In DNA, the CDR3 is TGCGCCAGCAGTCCGACTAGCGGGGGAGGGAGTGAGCAGTTCTTC.

The chain has TRBV15 and TRBJ1-2, with TRBD1 identical over 8 bases. The ends lost 0 bases at V and 6 bases at J; junction bases unmatched: 9. Germline loops: CDR1 LNHNV, CDR2 YYDKDF (reference sequence). CDR3 size: 16 residues. The CDR3 DNA is TGTGCCACCAGCAGAGAAATAGTTACAGGGGGAGATGGCTACACCTTC. Translation gives CATSREIVTGGDGYTF.

The chain carries TRBV7-3 and TRBJ2-7; 9 bases agree with TRBD1. The CDR3 has 15 amino acids. V dropped 5 bases and J dropped 3; count of bases not matched to a gene: 8. Germline CDR1 SGHTA, CDR2 FQGTGA. The CDR3 loop is CASSPSGTGLYEQYF. The CDR3 coding sequence is TGTGCCAGCAGCCCCTCGGGGACAGGGCTCTACGAGCAGTACTTC.

V and J are TRBV10-3 and TRBJ2-3; 10 bases map to TRBD2. The germline CDR1 and CDR2 sequences are ENHRY and SYGVKD. The CDR3 is 15 residues long. V gave up 4 bases and J gave up 5 bases; unmatched junction bases: 6. CDR3 in DNA: TGTGCCATCAGTGCGCTGGGACTAGCGATAGATACGCAGTATTTT. Translated: CAISALGLAIDTQYF.

Only a few counts were recorded for this clonotype. This chain connects TRBV25-1 to TRBJ1-6; D is uncertain. Trimming stripped 5 bases from V and 0 bases from J, with 11 bases between. Germline V gene data show CDR1 as MGHDK and CDR2 as SYGVNS. The CDR3 contains 16 residues. DNA for the CDR3: TGTGCCAGCAGTTTTTATACTAGCTCCTATAATTCACCCCTCCACTTT. Amino acids: CASSFYTSSYNSPLHF. The full variable domain, completed using reference TRBV25-1 and TRBJ1-6, is EADIYQTPRYLVIGTGKKITLECSQTMGHDKMYWYQQDPGMELHLIHYSYGVNSTEKGDLSSESTVSRIRTEHFPLTLESARPSHTSQYLCASSFYTSSYNSPLHFGNGTRLTVT.

The rearrangement joins TRBV19 to TRBJ2-5; D is unclear. The germline V gene encodes CDR1 LNHDA and CDR2 SQIVND (reference sequence). There are 11 residues in the CDR3. Trimming took 9 bases from V and 1 from J, leaving 6 bases between them. DNA for the CDR3: TGTGCCAGATCCCTCCAAGAGACCCAGTACTTC. This gives the protein CARSLQETQYF. Full variable domain (missing parts from reference TRBV19 and TRBJ2-5): DGGITQSPKYLFRKEGQNVTLSCEQNLNHDAMYWYRQDPGQGLRLIYYSQIVNDFQKGDIAEGYSVSREKKESFPLTVTSAQKNPTAFYLCARSLQETQYFGPGTRLLVL.

The chain couples TRBV10-1 to TRBJ2-7; either TRBD1 or TRBD2 may supply D (5 bases each). The CDR3 is 13 residues long. Germline CDR1 WNHNN, CDR2 SYGVQD (reference sequence). V dropped 7 bases and J dropped 4 bases, with 14 bases sitting between them. The CDR3 region is CASTREGPYEQYF. In DNA, the CDR3 is TGCGCCAGCACCCGCGAGGGACCTTACGAGCAGTACTTC.

This rearrangement joins TRBV20-1 to TRBJ2-7, with D possibly being TRBD1 or TRBD2 (5 bases each). There are 12 residues in the CDR3. V was clipped by 3 bases and J by 6 bases, with 12 bases between them. Germline V lookup: CDR1 DFQATT, CDR2 SNEGSKA (reference sequence). In DNA form, the CDR3 reads TGCAGTGCTAGGGGTGTCGGGGCCGAGCAGTACTTC. Residues: CSARGVGAEQYF.

The genes are TRBV5-6 and TRBJ2-3, with 7 bases that match TRBD1. J lost 2 bases, V lost 0 bases, and 3 bases had no gene match. Germline V gene data show CDR1 as SGHDT and CDR2 as YYEEEE. This CDR3 contains 15 residues. Here the CDR3 DNA reads TGTGCCAGCAGCTTGGACAGGGGCCCCACAGATACGCAGTATTTT. The encoded protein is CASSLDRGPTDTQYF.